This T cell receptor beta chain was captured in a study of T cells and Merkel cell carcinoma outcomes. Study outcomes and limitations: In Merkel cell carcinoma, repertoire and T-cell density reportedly predicted outcomes.

Clones were read by immunoSEQ multiplex PCR, and TCRdb kept only the in-frame ones, dropping some. The sample includes about 12,000 clones, about 95% of them seen just once. To note about this clone: The antigen is not known.

Per the germline V gene, CDR1 is LNHDA and CDR2 is SQIVND (reference sequence). The V gene lost 0 bases and the J gene lost 3 bases, with 6 bases spanning the gap. The CDR3 length is 14 residues. Sequencing was done on a sample of tumor tissue from Merkel cell carcinoma. This clonotype was sampled from a human donor with Merkel cell carcinoma. The chain links TRBV19 to TRBJ2-1; unclear D gene. CDR3 region: CASSIDAFYNEQFF. The CDR3, as DNA: TGTGCCAGTAGTATAGATGCCTTCTACAATGAGCAGTTCTTC.